The 10 T cell receptor beta chains below were found in one sample sequenced in a study of technical replicates of blood from several donors. Only in-frame clones appear in the TCRdb table, and some are missing; sequencing was by immunoSEQ multiplex PCR. Of under 90,000 clones in the sample, just under 95% are singletons; the top ten hold 0.25%. Sequencing used T cells isolated from PBMCs. These receptors all stem from a human donor in good health.

The V gene is TRBV6-5, the J gene TRBJ2-3; 9 bases are shared with TRBD2. The V gene's germline CDR1 is MNHEY and CDR2 SVGAGI. The CDR3 runs 15 residues. V gave up 7 bases and J gave up 0 bases; unmatched junction bases: 5. This chain's CDR3 is CASTDSGGSTDTQYF. The CDR3, as DNA: TGTGCCAGCACTGATAGCGGGGGAAGCACAGATACGCAGTATTTT.

This clone was seen a single time. The chain couples TRBV6-1 to TRBJ2-7, with D tentatively TRBD1 (6 bases). CDR3 length: 11 amino acids. Germline CDR1 reads MNHNS; CDR2 reads SASEGT. Trimming took 7 bases from V and 8 from J, leaving 12 bases between them. The CDR3 is CASIKGEKQYF. As DNA, the CDR3 is TGTGCCAGCATAAAGGGGGAAAAGCAGTACTTC.

This clone was found once. V gene TRBV27 combines with J gene TRBJ2-1; 8 bases align to TRBD2. The CDR3 runs to 15 residues. Germline V CDR1 and CDR2: MNHEY, SMNVEV (reference sequence). The V and J ends lost 2 bases and 5 bases, in that order; junction bases with no gene match: 5. The CDR3 nucleotides are TGTGCCAGCAGTTTAGGCGGGAGGCACCACAATGAGCAGTTCTTC. Amino acids: CASSLGGRHHNEQFF.

The chain employs TRBV28 and TRBJ1-3, with D possibly matching TRBD1 (5 bases). From germline, CDR1 is MDHEN and CDR2 SYDVKM. V lost 3 bases and J lost 0, with 6 bases in between. CDR3 length: 14 residues. CDR3 region: CASSFRVSGNTIYF. CDR3 nucleotides: TGTGCCAGCAGTTTCAGGGTCTCTGGAAACACCATATATTTT. Complete variable domain (other parts from reference TRBV28 and TRBJ1-3): DVKVTQSSRYLVKRTGEKVFLECVQDMDHENMFWYRQDPGLGLRLIYFSYDVKMKEKGDIPEGYSVSREKKERFSLILESASTNQTSMYLCASSFRVSGNTIYFGEGSWLTVV.

V usage is TRBV29-1 and J usage is TRBJ1-1; 9 nucleotides agree with TRBD1. The V gene end was trimmed by 2 bases and the J gene end by 10 bases; junction bases not matched to a gene: 2. The length of the CDR3 is 11 residues. The germline CDR1 and CDR2 sequences are SQVTM and ANQGSEA. The CDR3 loop is CSVESDRGAFF. CDR3 in DNA: TGCAGCGTTGAATCGGACAGGGGAGCTTTCTTT.

This clone has just one count. This sequence joins TRBV5-4 and TRBJ2-3; maybe TRBD1 (6 bases). The ends were cut back, 6 bases at V and 0 bases at J, with 26 bases in the middle. Germline V lookup: CDR1 SGHNT, CDR2 YYREEE (reference sequence). CDR3 length: 19 amino acids. The CDR3, as DNA: TGTGCCAGCACCACTGGTGGGCCCTGGGCAGGGGCTAGCACAGATACGCAGTATTTT. This sequence encodes CASTTGGPWAGASTDTQYF.

This chain uses TRBV2 with TRBJ2-6, with unresolved D. Trimming shortened V by 6 bases and J by 2 bases, and 11 bases separated the two germline ends. CDR1 and CDR2 from the germline V gene are SNHLY and FYNNEI. The CDR3 is 15 amino acids. The CDR3 here is CASSNDFTGANVLTF. CDR3 DNA: TGTGCCAGCAGCAATGACTTTACTGGGGCCAACGTCCTGACTTTC.

The V gene is TRBV9, the J gene TRBJ1-2; TRBD1 matches 11 bases. Germline assignment: CDR1 SGDLS and CDR2 YYNGEE. CDR3 length equals 16 residues. V was clipped by 4 bases and J by 7 bases; unmatched bases: 12. CDR3 region: CASSSRAGTGGGGYTF. In DNA, the CDR3 is TGTGCCAGCAGCTCAAGGGCAGGGACAGGGGGAGGTGGCTACACCTTC.

The J gene is TRBJ1-5, the V gene TRBV27; possibly TRBD1 for D (6 bases). CDR3 size: 14 residues. Trimming removed 5 bases from V and 6 bases from J, with 14 bases in between. CDR1 is MNHEY, CDR2 SMNVEV, per germline (reference sequence). This chain's CDR3 is CASSTEQGSQPQHF. The CDR3, as DNA: TGTGCCAGCAGTACCGAACAGGGAAGTCAGCCCCAGCATTTT.

This clone was found once. The chain is built from TRBV6-6 and TRBJ2-1; tentative D call: TRBD1 (5 bases). The CDR3 has 15 residues. Germline CDR1 and CDR2: MNHNY and SVGAGI (reference sequence). Trimming took off 2 bases at V and 7 bases at J, with 15 bases between the two ends. CDR3 loop: CASSYTSLDSNEQFF. The DNA of the CDR3 is TGTGCCAGCAGTTACACCTCCTTAGACAGTAATGAGCAGTTCTTC.